This TCR beta chain was recorded in a study of type 1 regulatory T cells. Study at large: An in vitro protocol generated T-allo10, a Tr1-enriched, alloantigen-specific CD4 T cell product.

The CDR3 spans 15 residues. Germline-derived CDR1 and CDR2 are SGHTA and FQGNSA. V was trimmed by 1 base and J by 1 base, leaving 7 bases between them. The sample holds a few counts of this clonotype. TCRdb reanalysed the reads using MiXCR and keeps one entry per CDR3 protein. The table has some 18,000 distinct CDR3 sequences, 9.5% to 13% seen once; the top ten hold around 2.8%. The receptor was derived from a human donor in good health. The genes are TRBV7-2 and TRBJ2-2; D unresolved. Material: CD4+ T cells, either the whole sample or a sorted fraction (not recorded which). CDR3: CASSLVMGNTGELFF. The DNA of the CDR3 is TGTGCCAGCAGCTTAGTGATGGGGAACACCGGGGAGCTGTTTTTT.